This T cell receptor beta chain emerged from a study of T cells expressing NK-cell markers. Making the TCR beta cDNA relied on 5'RACE template switching with UMIs. TCRdb reprocessed the 5' RACE reads, keeping one entry per CDR3 protein, no DNA. The listing contains a few hundred thousand distinct CDR3 sequences. Germline V gives CDR1 SGHVS, CDR2 FQNEAQ. This CDR3 spans 15 amino acids. This chain connects TRBV7-8 to TRBJ2-3; absent DNA, TCRdb's TRBD1 call cannot be checked. The sequence came from a man aged 18-70 years in good health. Sequenced material: blood T cells: a sorted CD56 or NKG2C T cell subset, CD4+ or CD8+ T cells, or bulk PBMC T cells (not recorded which). CDR3 sequence reads: CATSRGTGVIDTQYF.